The 20 T cell receptor beta chains below all came from one sample that was sequenced in a study of T cells after yellow fever vaccination. TCRdb passed the 5' RACE reads through MiXCR, listing each CDR3 protein once. The sample lists approximately 580,000 distinct CDR3 sequences; around 17% were seen once. The sequencing here drew on PBMCs, taken about 5 days after the first yellow fever vaccination. The receptors here all came from a man aged 18 to 29 who received the YFV17D yellow fever vaccine.

This clonotype was seen a few times. This rearrangement joins TRBV6-1 to TRBJ2-7, with D possibly being TRBD1 or TRBD2 (5 bases each). Germline assignment: CDR1 MNHNS and CDR2 SASEGT. Trimming cost V 6 bases and J 2 bases, with 14 bases left between them. This CDR3 is built from 14 residues. CDR3 protein: CASSLRDGAYEQYF. CDR3 coding DNA: TGTGCCAGCAGCCTCCGGGACGGGGCCTACGAGCAGTACTTC.

This chain uses TRBV4-3 with TRBJ2-2, with TRBD1 as a possible D gene (5 bases). Germline CDR1 reads LGHNA; CDR2 reads YSLEER. The CDR3 length is 16 residues. V lost 0 bases and J 4 bases, leaving 12 bases between the germline ends. This CDR3 reads CASSQDGPGSTGELFF. The CDR3 DNA follows: TGCGCCAGCAGCCAAGATGGTCCAGGGTCCACCGGGGAGCTGTTTTTT.

The rearrangement joins TRBV28 to TRBJ2-3; 7 bases map to TRBD2. The CDR3 totals 14 residues. Trimming at V came to 4 bases and at J to 8 bases, leaving 9 bases not matched to a gene. Germline loops: CDR1 MDHEN, CDR2 SYDVKM. The CDR3 DNA reads as TGTGCCAGCAGTTCACCTGGGGGGGGTGGTACGCAGTATTTT. Protein: CASSSPGGGGTQYF.

In nucleotides, the CDR3 is TGTGCCAGCAGCCAGGGGACTAGCGGTAACTACGAGCAGTACGTC. Translating it yields CASSQGTSGNYEQYV. The chain has TRBV4-2 and TRBJ2-7; TRBD2 agrees at 11 bases. This CDR3 comprises 15 residues. CDR1 is LGHNA, CDR2 YNFKEQ, per germline. The V segment lost 3 bases and the J segment 3 bases; nucleotides outside the gene matches: 4.

This clonotype appeared a few times. CDR3 sequence (DNA): TGTGCCAGCAGCTTGTTACAGGCAAAAGAGACCCAGTACTTC. Encoded protein: CASSLLQAKETQYF. The chain links TRBV5-5 to TRBJ2-5; a possible D gene is TRBD1 (5 bases). Trimming took 1 base from V and 3 from J, leaving 10 bases between them. The CDR3 is made up of 14 amino acids. CDR1 and CDR2 from the germline V gene are SGHKS and YYEKEE (reference sequence).

This clonotype was seen many times. The V call is TRBV4-1, the J call TRBJ2-1, with D perhaps being TRBD1 or TRBD2 (5 bases each). The CDR3 length is 13 residues. Germline loops: CDR1 MGHRA, CDR2 YSYEKL. V was cut by 1 base and J by 7 bases, with 8 bases left in between. The CDR3 DNA follows: TGCGCCAGCAGCCAAGTTGAGGGGAATGAGCAGTTCTTC. This encodes CASSQVEGNEQFF.

In this sample, this clonotype turned up many times. The rearrangement uses TRBV10-3 and TRBJ2-5; D not certain. The CDR3 runs 12 residues. From germline, CDR1 is ENHRY and CDR2 SYGVKD. V was cut by 6 bases and J by 2 bases, with 7 bases left in between. CDR3 residues: CAIRDGQETQYF. The CDR3 DNA follows: TGTGCCATCAGGGACGGTCAAGAGACCCAGTACTTC.

This clonotype has a count of ten or more. This chain uses TRBV6-2 or TRBV6-3 with TRBJ2-7; 7 positions agree with TRBD2. The CDR3 loop spans 15 amino acids. V lost 6 bases, J lost 0 bases, and 8 bases stayed unmatched. From germline, CDR1 is MNHEY and CDR2 SVGEGT. The CDR3 sequence is CASRLAGATSYEQYV. CDR3 bases: TGTGCCAGCAGGTTAGCGGGCGCCACCTCCTACGAGCAGTACGTC.

The rearrangement uses TRBV4-3 and TRBJ2-3; TRBD2 might be the D (5 bases). The CDR3 is 12 residues long. The V end was cut by 2 bases, the J end by 11 bases, with 11 bases between. Germline CDR1 reads LGHNA; CDR2 reads YSLEER. CDR3 nucleotide sequence: TGCGCCAGCAGCCAAAGGAGGAGTGAGCAGTATTTT. It yields the protein CASSQRRSEQYF.

The chain joins TRBV28 to TRBJ2-2; no definite D call. This CDR3 is built from 15 residues. The germline V gene encodes CDR1 MDHEN and CDR2 SYDVKM. Trimming pared 3 bases from V and 0 bases from J, leaving 8 bases between. CDR3 DNA: TGTGCCAGCAGTTTCTTGAGAACGAACACCGGGGAGCTGTTTTTT. The encoded protein is CASSFLRTNTGELFF.

This clonotype has only a few counts. V gene TRBV4-2 combines with J gene TRBJ2-1, with no clear D. Germline-derived CDR1 and CDR2 are LGHNA and YNFKEQ. There are 11 residues in the CDR3. The V gene lost 4 bases and the J gene lost 8 bases, with 6 bases spanning the gap. This CDR3 is CASSRQDEQFF. The CDR3, as DNA: TGTGCCAGCAGCCGGCAGGATGAGCAGTTCTTC.

The V and J genes are TRBV27 and TRBJ1-2, with D unclear. The CDR3 is 13 residues long. The V end lost 6 bases, the J end lost 3 bases, and 11 bases lay between the germline ends. Germline V gene lookup returns CDR1 MNHEY and CDR2 SMNVEV (reference sequence). The chain's CDR3 is CASSTIHHYGYTF. CDR3 DNA: TGTGCCAGCAGCACAATACATCACTATGGCTACACCTTC.

V is TRBV29-1 and J is TRBJ1-2; 7 bases agree with TRBD1. In germline, CDR1 is SQVTM, CDR2 ANQGSEA. Losses at the gene ends were 3 bases for V and 7 bases for J; bases not matched to a gene: 5. The CDR3 extends over 12 amino acids. CDR3 in DNA: TGCAGCGTTGAGACAGGGCCGGGTGGCTACACCTTC. Protein: CSVETGPGGYTF.

The CDR3 is CASRLAGRNEQFF. The CDR3 nucleotides are TGTGCCAGCCGACTAGCGGGGCGAAATGAGCAGTTCTTC. This chain joins TRBV6-2 or TRBV6-3 and TRBJ2-1; TRBD2 agrees at 11 bases. The ends lost 8 bases at V and 7 bases at J; junction bases unmatched: 4. The length of the CDR3 is 13 residues. CDR1 is MNHEY, CDR2 SVGEGT, per germline.

This clonotype was seen a few times. This chain uses TRBV5-1 with TRBJ2-2; D is perhaps TRBD1 or TRBD2 (5 bases each). Trimming pared 0 bases from V and 4 bases from J, leaving 13 bases between. The germline CDR1 and CDR2 sequences are SGHRS and YFSETQ. The CDR3 loop spans 16 amino acids. The CDR3 bases are TGCGCCAGCAGCTTGGTAGTATCAGGGAGCACCGGGGAGCTGTTTTTT. Translation gives CASSLVVSGSTGELFF.

This rearrangement joins TRBV7-2 to TRBJ2-7; D possibly uses TRBD1 or TRBD2 (5 bases each). CDR3 size: 16 residues. Trimming cost V 4 bases and J 0 bases, with 16 bases left between them. Germline assignment: CDR1 SGHTA and CDR2 FQGNSA. CDR3 sequence (DNA): TGTGCCAGCAGCTCTGGGGCCAGGACTTCCTCCTACGAGCAGTACTTC. Translation gives CASSSGARTSSYEQYF. The variable domain in full, completed from reference TRBV7-2 and TRBJ2-7, reads GAGVSQSPSNKVTEKGKDVELRCDPISGHTALYWYRQSLGQGLEFLIYFQGNSAPDKSGLPSDRFSAERTGGSVSTLTIQRTQQEDSAVYLCASSSGARTSSYEQYFGPGTRLTVT.

The chain couples TRBV28 to TRBJ1-5; perhaps TRBD1 as D (5 bases). This CDR3 region has 15 residues. Germline-derived CDR1 and CDR2 are MDHEN and SYDVKM. V was pared by 6 bases and J by 0 bases, with 12 bases between. The CDR3 is CASSRDSSSNQPQHF. In DNA form, the CDR3 reads TGTGCCAGCAGCCGCGACAGTTCTAGCAATCAGCCCCAGCATTTT.

This clonotype was picked up a small number of times. The chain couples TRBV27 to TRBJ1-6; no clear D gene. V lost 5 bases and J lost 0, with 14 bases in between. CDR1 is MNHEY, CDR2 SMNVEV, per germline (reference sequence). The CDR3 is 17 amino acids. CDR3 nucleotide sequence: TGTGCCAGCAGTCCCATCGGAACGAGCTCCTATAATTCACCCCTCCACTTT. Encoded protein: CASSPIGTSSYNSPLHF.

The chain recombines TRBV6-2 or TRBV6-3 with TRBJ2-6, with TRBD1 identical over 8 bases. The CDR3 runs to 17 residues. V shed 2 bases, J shed 1 base, and the junction held 4 bases outside the gene matches. Germline V lookup: CDR1 MNHEY, CDR2 SVGEGT. The CDR3 sequence is CASSYVDRVSGANVLTF. In DNA form, the CDR3 reads TGTGCCAGCAGTTACGTGGACAGGGTTTCTGGGGCCAACGTCCTGACTTTC.

This clonotype was counted only a few times. CDR3 amino acids: CASQDPAQKQFF. The CDR3, as DNA: TGTGCCAGCCAGGACCCCGCACAAAAGCAGTTCTTC. The chain carries TRBV27 and TRBJ2-1, with D unresolved. Germline CDR1 is MNHEY and CDR2 is SMNVEV (reference sequence). CDR3 length: 12 amino acids. V lost 8 bases to trimming and J lost 11 bases, with 16 bases between them.